What follows describes a single T cell receptor (beta chain). Its antigen is unidentified. This sample stems from a study of shared clonotypes between healthy human individuals. Overall study: Serving as donors were two women and a few men, whose ages spanned 18 to 49. Three plates were used per donor for CD4 naive, three for CD4 memory, two for CD8 naive and one for CD8 memory.

Clones were sequenced by immunoSEQ multiplex PCR, and TCRdb holds only the in-frame ones, with some missing. The sample has about 550,000 clones; just under 97% are singletons. Naive CD8 isolation took CD45RO-negative cells positively selected for CCR7 and excluded terminally differentiated effector memory CD45RA+ cells. Germline CDR1 GTSNPN, CDR2 SVGIG (reference sequence). This CDR3 is 18 amino acids long. Trimming took 4 bases from V and 9 from J; bases not matched to a gene: 20. Study-level findings and limits: Among a handful of donors, approximately 5% of naive CD4 clonotypes were found in common.

This receptor was obtained from a woman aged 25-40 years in good health. The rearrangement links TRBV30 to TRBJ2-1, with TRBD2 matching 11 bases. Sequenced: naive CD8+ T cells sorted from blood. The DNA for the CDR3 is TGTGCCTGGAAAGGACTAGCGGGTGAGATGGGTAAACCCGGTGAGCAGTTCTTC. Its protein is CAWKGLAGEMGKPGEQFF.